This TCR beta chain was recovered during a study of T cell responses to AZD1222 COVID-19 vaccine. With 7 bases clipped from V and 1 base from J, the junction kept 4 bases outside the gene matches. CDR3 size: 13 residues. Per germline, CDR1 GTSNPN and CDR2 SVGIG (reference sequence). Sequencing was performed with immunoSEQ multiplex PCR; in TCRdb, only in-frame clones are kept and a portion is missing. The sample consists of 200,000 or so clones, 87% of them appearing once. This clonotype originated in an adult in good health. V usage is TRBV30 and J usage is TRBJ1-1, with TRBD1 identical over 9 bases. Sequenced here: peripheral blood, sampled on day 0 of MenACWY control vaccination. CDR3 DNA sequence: TGTGCCTTAGGGACAGGGAGGAACACTGAAGCTTTCTTT. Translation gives CALGTGRNTEAFF. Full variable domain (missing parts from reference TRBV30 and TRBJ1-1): SQTIHQWPATLVQPVGSPLSLECTVEGTSNPNLYWYRQAAGRGLQLLFYSVGIGQISSEVPQNLSASRPQDRQFILSSKKLLLSDSGFYLCALGTGRNTEAFFGQGTRLTVV.